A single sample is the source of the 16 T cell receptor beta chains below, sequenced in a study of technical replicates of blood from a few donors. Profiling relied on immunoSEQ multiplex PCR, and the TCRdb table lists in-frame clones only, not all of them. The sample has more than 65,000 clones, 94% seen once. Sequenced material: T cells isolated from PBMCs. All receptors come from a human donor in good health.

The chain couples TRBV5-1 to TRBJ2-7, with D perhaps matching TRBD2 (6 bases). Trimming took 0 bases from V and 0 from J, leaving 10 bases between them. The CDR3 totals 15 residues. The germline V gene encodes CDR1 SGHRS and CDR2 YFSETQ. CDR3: CASSLGDWSSYEQYF. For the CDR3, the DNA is TGCGCCAGCAGCTTGGGGGACTGGAGCTCCTACGAGCAGTACTTC.

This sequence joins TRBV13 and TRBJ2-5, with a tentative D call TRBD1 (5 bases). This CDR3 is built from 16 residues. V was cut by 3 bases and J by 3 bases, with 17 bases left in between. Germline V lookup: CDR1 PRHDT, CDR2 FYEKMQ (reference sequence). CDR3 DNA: TGTGCCAGCAGCTTTCGGACACTTAGGCTTGAAGAGACCCAGTACTTC. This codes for CASSFRTLRLEETQYF.

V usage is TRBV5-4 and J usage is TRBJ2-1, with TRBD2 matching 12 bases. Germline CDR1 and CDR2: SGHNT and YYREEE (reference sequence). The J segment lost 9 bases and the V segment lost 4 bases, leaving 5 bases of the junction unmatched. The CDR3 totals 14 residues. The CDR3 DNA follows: TGTGCCAGCAGCCCCGGACTAGCGGGGACTGAGCAGTTCTTC. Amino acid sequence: CASSPGLAGTEQFF.

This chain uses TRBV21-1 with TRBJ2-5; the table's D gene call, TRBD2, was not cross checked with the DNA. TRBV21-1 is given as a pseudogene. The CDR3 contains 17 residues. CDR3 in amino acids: CASRVAGANRHKETQYF. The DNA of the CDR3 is TGTGCCAGCAGGGTCGCGGGAGCAAACCGACACAAGGAGACCCAGTACTTC.

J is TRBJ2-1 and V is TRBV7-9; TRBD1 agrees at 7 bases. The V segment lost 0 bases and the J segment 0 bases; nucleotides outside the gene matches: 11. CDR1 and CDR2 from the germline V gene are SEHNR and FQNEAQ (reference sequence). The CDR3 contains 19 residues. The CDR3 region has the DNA TGTGCCAGCAGCTTAGCTAGCATGGGACAGCCGAGCTCCTACAATGAGCAGTTCTTC. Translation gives CASSLASMGQPSSYNEQFF.

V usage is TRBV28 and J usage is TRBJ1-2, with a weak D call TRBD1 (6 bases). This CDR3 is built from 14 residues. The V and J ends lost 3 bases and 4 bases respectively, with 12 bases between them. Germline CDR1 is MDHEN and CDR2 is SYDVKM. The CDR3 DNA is TGTGCCAGCAGTTTCACAGGGCGGGTCTATGGCTACACCTTC. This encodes CASSFTGRVYGYTF.

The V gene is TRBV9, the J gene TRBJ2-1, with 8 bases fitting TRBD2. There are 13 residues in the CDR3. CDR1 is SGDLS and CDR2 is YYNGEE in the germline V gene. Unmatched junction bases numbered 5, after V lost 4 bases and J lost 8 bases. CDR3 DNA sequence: TGTGCCAGCAGCCCGATAGCGGGACATGAGCAGTTCTTC. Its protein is CASSPIAGHEQFF.

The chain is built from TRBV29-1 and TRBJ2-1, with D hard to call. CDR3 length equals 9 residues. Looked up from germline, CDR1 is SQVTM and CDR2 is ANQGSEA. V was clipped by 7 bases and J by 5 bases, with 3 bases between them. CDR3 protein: CSANNEQFF. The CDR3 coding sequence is TGCAGCGCAAACAATGAGCAGTTCTTC.

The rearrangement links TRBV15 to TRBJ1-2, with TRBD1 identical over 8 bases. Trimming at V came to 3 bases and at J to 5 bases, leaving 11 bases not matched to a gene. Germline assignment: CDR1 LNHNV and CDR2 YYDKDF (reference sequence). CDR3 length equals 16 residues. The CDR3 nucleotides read TGTGCCACCAGCAGGGAATTAGGACAGGGATTGTATGGCTACACCTTC. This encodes CATSRELGQGLYGYTF.

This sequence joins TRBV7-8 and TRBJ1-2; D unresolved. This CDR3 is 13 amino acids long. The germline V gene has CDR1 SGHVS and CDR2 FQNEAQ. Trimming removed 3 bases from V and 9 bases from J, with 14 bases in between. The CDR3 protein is CASSFRLGERYTF. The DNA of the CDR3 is TGTGCCAGCAGCTTTCGCCTTGGGGAGCGCTACACCTTC.

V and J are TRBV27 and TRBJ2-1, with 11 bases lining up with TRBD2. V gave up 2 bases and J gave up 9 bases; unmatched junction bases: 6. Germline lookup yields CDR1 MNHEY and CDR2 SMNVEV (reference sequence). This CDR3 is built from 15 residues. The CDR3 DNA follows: TGTGCCAGCAGTTTACTAGCGGGAGGCCCGCCTGAGCAGTTCTTC. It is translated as CASSLLAGGPPEQFF.

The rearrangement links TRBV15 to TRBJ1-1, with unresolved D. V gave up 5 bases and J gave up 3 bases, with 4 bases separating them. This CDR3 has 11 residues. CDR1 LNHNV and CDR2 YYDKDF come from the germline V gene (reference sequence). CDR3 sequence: CATSSYTEAFF. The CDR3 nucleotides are TGTGCCACCAGCTCTTACACTGAAGCTTTCTTT.

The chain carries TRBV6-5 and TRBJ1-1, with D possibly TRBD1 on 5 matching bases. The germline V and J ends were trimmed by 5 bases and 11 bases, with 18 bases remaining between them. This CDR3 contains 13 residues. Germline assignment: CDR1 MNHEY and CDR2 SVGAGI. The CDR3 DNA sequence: TGTGCCAGCAGTCTAAGGGGCGCGTTGGAGGCTTTCTTT. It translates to CASSLRGALEAFF.

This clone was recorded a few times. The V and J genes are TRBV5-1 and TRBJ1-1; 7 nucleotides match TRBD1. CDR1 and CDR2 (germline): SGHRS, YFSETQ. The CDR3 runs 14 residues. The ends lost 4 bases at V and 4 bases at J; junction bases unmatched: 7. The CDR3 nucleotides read TGCGCCAGCAGCATTGGGACAGCTGGCACTGAAGCTTTCTTT. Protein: CASSIGTAGTEAFF. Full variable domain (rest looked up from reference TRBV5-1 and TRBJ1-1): KAGVTQTPRYLIKTRGQQVTLSCSPISGHRSVSWYQQTPGQGLQFLFEYFSETQRNKGNFPGRFSGRQFSNSRSEMNVSTLELGDSALYLCASSIGTAGTEAFFGQGTRLTVV.

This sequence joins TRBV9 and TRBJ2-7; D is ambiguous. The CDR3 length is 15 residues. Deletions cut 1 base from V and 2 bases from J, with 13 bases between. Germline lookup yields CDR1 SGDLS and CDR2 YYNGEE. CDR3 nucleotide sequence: TGTGCCAGCAGCGTAAATTTCGACGGAGCCTACGAGCAGTACTTC. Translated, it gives CASSVNFDGAYEQYF.

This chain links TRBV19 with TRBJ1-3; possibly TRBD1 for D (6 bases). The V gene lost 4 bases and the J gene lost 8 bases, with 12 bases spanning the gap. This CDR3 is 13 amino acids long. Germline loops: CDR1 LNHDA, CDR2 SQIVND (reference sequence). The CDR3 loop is CASSTGQIDTIYF. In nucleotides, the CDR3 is TGTGCCAGTAGTACTGGACAGATCGACACCATATATTTT.